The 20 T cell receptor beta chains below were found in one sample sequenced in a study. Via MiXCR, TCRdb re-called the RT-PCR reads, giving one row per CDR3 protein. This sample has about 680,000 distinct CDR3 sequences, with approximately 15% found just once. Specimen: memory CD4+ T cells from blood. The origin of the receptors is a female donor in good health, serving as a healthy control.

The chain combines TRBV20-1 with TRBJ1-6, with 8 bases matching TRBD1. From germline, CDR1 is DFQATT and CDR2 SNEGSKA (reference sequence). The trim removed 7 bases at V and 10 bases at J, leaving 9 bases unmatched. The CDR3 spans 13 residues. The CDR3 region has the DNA TGCAGTGGCACGACAGGGGACGGCTCACCCCTCCACTTT. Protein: CSGTTGDGSPLHF.

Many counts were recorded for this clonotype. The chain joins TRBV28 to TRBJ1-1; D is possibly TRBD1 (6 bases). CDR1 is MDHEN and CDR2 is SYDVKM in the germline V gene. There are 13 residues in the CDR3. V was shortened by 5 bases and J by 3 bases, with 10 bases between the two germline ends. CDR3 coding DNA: TGTGCCAGCAGTCGGGACACTTACACTGAAGCTTTCTTT. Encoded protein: CASSRDTYTEAFF.

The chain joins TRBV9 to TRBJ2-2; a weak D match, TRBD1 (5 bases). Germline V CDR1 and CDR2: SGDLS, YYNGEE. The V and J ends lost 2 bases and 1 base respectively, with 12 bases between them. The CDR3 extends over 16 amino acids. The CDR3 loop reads CASSVRQNLNTGELFF. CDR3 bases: TGTGCCAGCAGCGTCCGACAGAACCTGAACACCGGGGAGCTGTTTTTT.

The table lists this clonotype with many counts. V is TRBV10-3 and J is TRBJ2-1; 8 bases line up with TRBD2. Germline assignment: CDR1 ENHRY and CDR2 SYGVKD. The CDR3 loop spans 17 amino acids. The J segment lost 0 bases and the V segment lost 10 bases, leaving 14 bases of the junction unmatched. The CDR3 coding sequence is TGTGCCACCGGATCCCGGACGGGACTAGACTCCTACAATGAGCAGTTCTTC. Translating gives CATGSRTGLDSYNEQFF.

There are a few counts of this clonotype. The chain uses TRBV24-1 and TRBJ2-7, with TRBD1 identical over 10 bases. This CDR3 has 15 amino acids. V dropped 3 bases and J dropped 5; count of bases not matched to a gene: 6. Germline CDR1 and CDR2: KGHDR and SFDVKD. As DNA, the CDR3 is TGTGCCACCAGTGATCCGACAGGGGGCCGCGACGAGCAGTACTTC. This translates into CATSDPTGGRDEQYF.

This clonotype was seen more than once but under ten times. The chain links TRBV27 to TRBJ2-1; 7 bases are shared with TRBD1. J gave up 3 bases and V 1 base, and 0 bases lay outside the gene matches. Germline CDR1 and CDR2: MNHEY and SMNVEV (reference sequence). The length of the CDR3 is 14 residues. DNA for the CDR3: TGTGCCAGCAGTTTATGGGACAGCTACAATGAGCAGTTCTTC. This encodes CASSLWDSYNEQFF.

DNA of the CDR3: TGTGCCAGCAGAACGCGAGCGGGGGGCCGGGAGACCCAGTACTTC. Protein product: CASRTRAGGRETQYF. J is TRBJ2-5 and V is TRBV6-2 or TRBV6-3; 9 nucleotides line up with TRBD2. The CDR3 runs 15 residues. The V gene end was trimmed by 6 bases and the J gene end by 5 bases; junction bases not matched to a gene: 10. CDR1 and CDR2 from the germline V gene are MNHEY and SVGEGT.

In DNA, the CDR3 is TGTGCCAGCAGTTACCTAGCGGGGTTGAAGACCCAGTACTTC. It specifies CASSYLAGLKTQYF. The J gene is TRBJ2-5, the V gene TRBV6-2 or TRBV6-3; 9 positions agree with TRBD2. The J segment lost 6 bases and the V segment lost 2 bases, leaving 4 bases of the junction unmatched. The CDR3 runs to 14 residues. CDR1 and CDR2 (germline): MNHEY, SVGEGT.

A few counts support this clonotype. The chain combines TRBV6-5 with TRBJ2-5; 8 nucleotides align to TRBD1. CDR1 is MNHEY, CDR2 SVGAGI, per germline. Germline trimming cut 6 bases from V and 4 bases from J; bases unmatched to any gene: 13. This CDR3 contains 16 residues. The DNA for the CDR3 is TGTGCCAGCAGCCGAACTCGGACAGGGATCGGAGAGACCCAGTACTTC. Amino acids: CASSRTRTGIGETQYF.

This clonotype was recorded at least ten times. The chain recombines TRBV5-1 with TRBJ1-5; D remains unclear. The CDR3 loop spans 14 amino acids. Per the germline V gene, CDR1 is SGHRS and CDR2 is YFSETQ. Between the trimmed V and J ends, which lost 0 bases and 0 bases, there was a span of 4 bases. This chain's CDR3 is CASSLDDSNQPQHF. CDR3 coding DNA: TGCGCCAGCAGCTTGGACGATAGCAATCAGCCCCAGCATTTT.

The CDR3 is CSVRMDATNTEAFF. The CDR3 coding sequence is TGCAGCGTTCGTATGGACGCGACTAACACTGAAGCTTTCTTT. The V and J genes are TRBV29-1 and TRBJ1-1; D unclear. Germline V lookup: CDR1 SQVTM, CDR2 ANQGSEA. The V end was cut by 5 bases, the J end by 2 bases, with 15 bases between. This CDR3 has 14 amino acids. The full variable domain, rest sourced from reference TRBV29-1 and TRBJ1-1, is SAVISQKPSRDICQRGTSLTIQCQVDSQVTMMFWYRQQPGQSLTLIATANQGSEATYESGFVIDKFPISRPNLTFSTLTVSNMSPEDSSIYLCSVRMDATNTEAFFGQGTRLTVV.

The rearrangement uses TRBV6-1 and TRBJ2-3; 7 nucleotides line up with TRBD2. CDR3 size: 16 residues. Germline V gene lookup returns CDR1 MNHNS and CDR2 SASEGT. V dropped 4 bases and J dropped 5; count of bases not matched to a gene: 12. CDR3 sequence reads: CASSAGAGVGGDTQYF. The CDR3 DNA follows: TGTGCCAGCAGTGCCGGCGCGGGGGTTGGGGGAGATACGCAGTATTTT.

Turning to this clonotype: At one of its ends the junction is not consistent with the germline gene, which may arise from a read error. The CDR3 loop is CASRLVAGEIYNEQFF. In DNA form, the CDR3 reads TGTGCCAGCAGATTAGTAGCGGGAGAGATCTACAATGAGCAGTTCTTC. The gene calls are TRBV11-2 and TRBJ2-1; TRBD2 matches at 9 bases. Germline CDR1 is SGHAT and CDR2 is FQNNGV. This CDR3 spans 16 amino acids.

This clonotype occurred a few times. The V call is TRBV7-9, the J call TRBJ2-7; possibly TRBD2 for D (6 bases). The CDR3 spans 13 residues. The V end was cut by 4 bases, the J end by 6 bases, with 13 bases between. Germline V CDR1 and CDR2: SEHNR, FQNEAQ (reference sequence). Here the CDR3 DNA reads TGTGCCAGCAGCTGGACCCAGGGAGGCGAGCAGTACTTC. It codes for CASSWTQGGEQYF.

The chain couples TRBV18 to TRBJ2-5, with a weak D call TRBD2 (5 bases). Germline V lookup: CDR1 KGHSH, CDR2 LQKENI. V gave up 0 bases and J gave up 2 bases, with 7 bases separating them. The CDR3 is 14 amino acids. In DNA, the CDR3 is TGTGCCAGCTCACCACCGGTAGCGCAAGAGACCCAGTACTTC. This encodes CASSPPVAQETQYF.

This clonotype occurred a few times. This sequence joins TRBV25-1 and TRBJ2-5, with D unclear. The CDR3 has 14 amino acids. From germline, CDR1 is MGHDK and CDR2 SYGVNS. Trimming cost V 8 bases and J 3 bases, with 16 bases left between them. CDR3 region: CASLDHLREETQYF. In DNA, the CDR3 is TGTGCCAGCCTCGATCACCTCCGAGAAGAGACCCAGTACTTC.

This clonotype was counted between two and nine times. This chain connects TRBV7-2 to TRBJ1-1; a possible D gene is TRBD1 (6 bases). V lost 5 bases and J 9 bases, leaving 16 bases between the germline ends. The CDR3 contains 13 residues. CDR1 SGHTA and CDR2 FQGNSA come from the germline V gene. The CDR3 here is CASSQRSGVQAFF. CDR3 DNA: TGTGCCAGCAGCCAGAGGTCAGGGGTTCAAGCTTTCTTT.

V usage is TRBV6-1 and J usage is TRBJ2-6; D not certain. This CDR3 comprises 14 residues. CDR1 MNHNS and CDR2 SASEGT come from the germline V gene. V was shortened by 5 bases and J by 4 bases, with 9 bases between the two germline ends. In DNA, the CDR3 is TGTGCCAGCAGTTATGCTCCAGGGGCCAACGTCCTGACTTTC. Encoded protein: CASSYAPGANVLTF.

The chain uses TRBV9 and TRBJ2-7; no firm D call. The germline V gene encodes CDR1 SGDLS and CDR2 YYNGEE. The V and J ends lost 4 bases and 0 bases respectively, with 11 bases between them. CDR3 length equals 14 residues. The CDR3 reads CASSYRFSSYEQYF. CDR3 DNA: TGTGCCAGCAGCTACAGATTTTCCTCCTACGAGCAGTACTTC.

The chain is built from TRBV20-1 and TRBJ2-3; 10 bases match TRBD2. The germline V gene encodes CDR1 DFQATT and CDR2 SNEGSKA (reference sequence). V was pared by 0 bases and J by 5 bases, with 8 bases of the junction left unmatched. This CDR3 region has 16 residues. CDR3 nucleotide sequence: TGCAGTGCTAGAGATCCAGCGGGACTAGCGCGAGATACGCAGTATTTT. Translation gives CSARDPAGLARDTQYF.